These T cell receptor beta chains were read from a single sample in a study of OX40 agonist ivuxolimab in advanced cancers. This table comes from immunoSEQ multiplex PCR, and its TCRdb copy is limited to in-frame clones, with some not included. The data hold more than 65,000 clones, with around 78% observed a single time. The sequencing here drew on CD4+ or CD8+ T cells sorted from blood, taken in a trial of the OX40 agonist ivuxolimab. These receptors all stem from an adult with an advanced solid tumor such as melanoma, head and neck, liver or kidney cancer. The CDR3 runs from the conserved cysteine through the conserved F or W. D genes are given only for firm matches. Clone size, where shown, is once, few, many, or a class for clones that have expanded.

J | size | D | V | DNA | CDR3
TRBJ2-7 | once | - | TRBV28 | TGTGCCAGCAGTCTGGGGGCCGCCTACGAGCAGTACTTC | CASSLGAAYEQYF
TRBJ1-3 | - | - | TRBV28 | TGTGCCAGCAGTTTAGCCGGGACGCTAAGCTCTGGAAACACCATATATTTT | CASSLAGTLSSGNTIYF
TRBJ2-1 | - | - | TRBV7-2 | TGTGCCAGCAGCTCGGGACCTCAAAATGAGCAGTTCTTC | CASSSGPQNEQFF
TRBJ2-2 | - | - | TRBV5-4 | TGTGCCAGCAGCCAAGACAGGGGACTAACCGGGGAGCTGTTTTTT | CASSQDRGLTGELFF
TRBJ2-4 | - | - | TRBV21-1 | TGTGCCAGCAGCAAAGATTTCAGGGGGCATCTAGCCAAAAACATTCAGTACTTC | CASSKDFRGHLAKNIQYF
TRBJ2-7 | - | TRBD1 | TRBV7-9 | TGTGCCAGCAGCTTAGCACAGGGGACCTACGAGCAGTACTTC | CASSLAQGTYEQYF
TRBJ2-7 | - | TRBD1 | TRBV6-5 | TGTGCCAGCACCGACACTGGACAGGGAACCTACGAGCAGTACTTC | CASTDTGQGTYEQYF
TRBJ2-1 | few | TRBD2 | TRBV18 | TGTGCCAGCTCACCTGTAGCGGGGAGCTCCTACAATGAGCAGTTCTTC | CASSPVAGSSYNEQFF
TRBJ1-5 | - | - | TRBV9 | TGTGCCAGCAGCGTAGGGGAGGGGGGAGCGCCCCAGCATTTT | CASSVGEGGAPQHF
TRBJ2-3 | - | TRBD2 | TRBV6-1 | TGTGCCAGCAGTGGTCTAGCGGGAGGGCCGGGTAGGACAGATACGCAGTATTTT | CASSGLAGGPGRTDTQYF
TRBJ2-1 | - | - | TRBV9 | TGTGCCAGCAGCGTATCGGACAATGAGCAGTTCTTC | CASSVSDNEQFF
TRBJ2-7 | once | TRBD1 | TRBV5-1 | TGCGCCAGCAGCACCTCGACAGGGATGCGATTCGAGCAGTACTTC | CASSTSTGMRFEQYF
TRBJ2-3 | - | - | TRBV7-9 | TGTGCCAGCAGCTTAGCACAGGGAGCCACAGATACGCAGTATTTT | CASSLAQGATDTQYF
TRBJ1-1 | few | - | TRBV20-1 | TGCAGTGCTAGAGGGAACACTGAAGCTTTCTTT | CSARGNTEAFF
TRBJ2-3 | - | - | TRBV28 | TGTGCCAGCAGTTTCATGCCTGGTCCAGATACGCAGTATTTT | CASSFMPGPDTQYF
TRBJ1-3 | - | - | TRBV2 | TGTGCCAGCAGAGAAAACACCATATATTTT | CASRENTIYF
TRBJ1-5 | - | - | TRBV11-2 | TGTGCCAGCAGCTTAGGGTATAGCAATCAGCCCCAGCATTTT | CASSLGYSNQPQHF
TRBJ2-7 | once | - | TRBV6-6 | TGTGCCAGCAGCCAAGTCCGGGAGCACGAGCAGTACTTC | CASSQVREHEQYF
TRBJ1-4 | - | - | TRBV25-1 | TGTGCCAGCAGTGACAACAGGGTGTCAACTAATGAAAAACTGTTTTTT | CASSDNRVSTNEKLFF
TRBJ2-7 | few | TRBD1 | TRBV7-9 | TGTGCCAGCAGACCAGATGACAGGGGCCACGAGCAGTACTTC | CASRPDDRGHEQYF
TRBJ2-1 | - | TRBD2 | TRBV14 | TGTGCCAGCAGCCTCGCTCGACTAGCGGGAGGTCTCTGGGATGAGCAGTTCTTC | CASSLARLAGGLWDEQFF
TRBJ2-4 | - | - | TRBV11-1 | TGTGCCAGCAGCTTCCAGGACAAGGGCCCTCTCATAGCCAAAAACATTCAGTACTTC | CASSFQDKGPLIAKNIQYF